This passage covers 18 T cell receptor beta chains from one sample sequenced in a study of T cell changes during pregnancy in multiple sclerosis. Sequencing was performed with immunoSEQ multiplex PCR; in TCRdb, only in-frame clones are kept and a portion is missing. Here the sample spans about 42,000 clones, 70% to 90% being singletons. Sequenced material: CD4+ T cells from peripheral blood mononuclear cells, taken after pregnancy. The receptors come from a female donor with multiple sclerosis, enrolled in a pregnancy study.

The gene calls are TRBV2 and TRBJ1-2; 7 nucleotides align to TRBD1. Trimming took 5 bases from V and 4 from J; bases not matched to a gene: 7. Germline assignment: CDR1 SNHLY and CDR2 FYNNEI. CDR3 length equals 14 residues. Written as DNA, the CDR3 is TGTGCCAGCAGTTCAAGACAGGGAGGCTATGGCTACACCTTC. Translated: CASSSRQGGYGYTF.

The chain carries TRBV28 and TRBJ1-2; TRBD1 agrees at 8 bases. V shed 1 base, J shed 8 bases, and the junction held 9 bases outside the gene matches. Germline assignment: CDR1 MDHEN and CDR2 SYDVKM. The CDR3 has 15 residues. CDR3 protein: CASSLSLDRGRGYTF. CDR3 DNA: TGTGCCAGCAGTTTATCCCTCGACAGGGGTCGAGGCTACACCTTC.

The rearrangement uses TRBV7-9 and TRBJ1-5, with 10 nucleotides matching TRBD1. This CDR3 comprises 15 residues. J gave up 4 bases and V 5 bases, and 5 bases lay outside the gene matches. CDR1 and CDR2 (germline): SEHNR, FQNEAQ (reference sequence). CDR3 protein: CASSTTGGANQPQHF. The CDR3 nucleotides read TGTGCCAGCAGCACGACAGGGGGCGCAAATCAGCCCCAGCATTTT.

CDR3 DNA: TGTGCCAGCAGCCAACCGCCGGGACTAGCGGGGAAGGATACGCAGTATTTT. This translates into CASSQPPGLAGKDTQYF. This chain connects TRBV4-2 to TRBJ2-3, with TRBD2 identical over 13 bases. The CDR3 has 17 residues. With V trimmed by 2 bases and J by 6 bases, 8 bases remained unmatched. Looked up from germline, CDR1 is LGHNA and CDR2 is YNFKEQ.

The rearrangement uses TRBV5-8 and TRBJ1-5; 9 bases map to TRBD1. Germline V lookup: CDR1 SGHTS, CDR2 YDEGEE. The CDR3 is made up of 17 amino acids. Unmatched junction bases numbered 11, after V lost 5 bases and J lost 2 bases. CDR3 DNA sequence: TGTGCCAGCAGTATATATACAGGGGGCGGAGGCAATCAGCCCCAGCATTTT. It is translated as CASSIYTGGGGNQPQHF.

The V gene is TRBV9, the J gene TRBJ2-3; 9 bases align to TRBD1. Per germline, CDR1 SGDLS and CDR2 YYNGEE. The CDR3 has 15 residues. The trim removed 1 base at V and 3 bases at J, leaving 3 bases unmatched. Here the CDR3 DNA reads TGTGCCAGCAGCGTAAGAGGACAGGGGACAGATACGCAGTATTTT. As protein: CASSVRGQGTDTQYF.

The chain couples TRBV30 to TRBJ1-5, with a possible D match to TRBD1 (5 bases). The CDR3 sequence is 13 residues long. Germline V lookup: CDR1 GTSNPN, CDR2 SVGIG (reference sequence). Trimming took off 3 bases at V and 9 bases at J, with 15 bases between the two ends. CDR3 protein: CAWSQGGRLPQHF. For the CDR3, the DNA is TGTGCCTGGAGCCAGGGAGGGCGGCTGCCCCAGCATTTT.

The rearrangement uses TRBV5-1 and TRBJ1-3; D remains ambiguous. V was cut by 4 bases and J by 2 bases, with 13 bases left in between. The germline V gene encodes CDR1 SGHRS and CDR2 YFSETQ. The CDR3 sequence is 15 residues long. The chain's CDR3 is CASSRGGITGNTIYF. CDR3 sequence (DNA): TGCGCCAGCAGCCGCGGCGGGATCACTGGAAACACCATATATTTT.

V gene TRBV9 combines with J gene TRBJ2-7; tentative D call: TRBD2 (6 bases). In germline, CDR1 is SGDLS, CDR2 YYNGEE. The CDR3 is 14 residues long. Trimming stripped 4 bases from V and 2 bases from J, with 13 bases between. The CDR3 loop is CASSPRGNTYEQYF. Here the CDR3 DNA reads TGTGCCAGCAGCCCTCGGGGGAACACCTACGAGCAGTACTTC.

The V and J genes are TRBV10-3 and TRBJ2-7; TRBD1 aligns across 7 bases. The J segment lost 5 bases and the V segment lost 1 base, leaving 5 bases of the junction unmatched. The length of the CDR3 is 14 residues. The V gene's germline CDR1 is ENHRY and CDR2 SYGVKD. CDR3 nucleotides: TGTGCCATCAGTGAGTTTAGCAGGGGGAACGAGCAGTACTTC. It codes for CAISEFSRGNEQYF.

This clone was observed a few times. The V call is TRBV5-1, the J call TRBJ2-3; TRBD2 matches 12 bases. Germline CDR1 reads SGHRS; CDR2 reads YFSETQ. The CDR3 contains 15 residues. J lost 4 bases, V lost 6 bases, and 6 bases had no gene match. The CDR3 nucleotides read TGCGCCAGCACCCCACTAGCGGGGGGAGCAGATACGCAGTATTTT. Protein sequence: CASTPLAGGADTQYF.

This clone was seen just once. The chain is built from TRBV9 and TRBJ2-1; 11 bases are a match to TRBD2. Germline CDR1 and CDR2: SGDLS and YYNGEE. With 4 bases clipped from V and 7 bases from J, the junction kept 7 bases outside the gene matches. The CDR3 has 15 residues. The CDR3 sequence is CASSPGSGGDNEQFF. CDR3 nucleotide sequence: TGTGCCAGCAGCCCGGGTAGCGGGGGGGATAATGAGCAGTTCTTC.

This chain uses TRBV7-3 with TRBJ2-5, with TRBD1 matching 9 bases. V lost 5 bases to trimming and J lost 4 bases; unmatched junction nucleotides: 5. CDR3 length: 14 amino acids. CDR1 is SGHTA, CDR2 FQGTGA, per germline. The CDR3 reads CASSMDRGSETQYF. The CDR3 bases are TGTGCCAGCAGCATGGACAGGGGATCAGAGACCCAGTACTTC.

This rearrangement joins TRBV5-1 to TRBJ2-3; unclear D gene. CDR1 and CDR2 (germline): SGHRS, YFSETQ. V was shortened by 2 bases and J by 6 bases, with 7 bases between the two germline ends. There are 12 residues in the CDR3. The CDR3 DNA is TGCGCCAGCAGCTTAGTCAGTGATACGCAGTATTTT. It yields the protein CASSLVSDTQYF.

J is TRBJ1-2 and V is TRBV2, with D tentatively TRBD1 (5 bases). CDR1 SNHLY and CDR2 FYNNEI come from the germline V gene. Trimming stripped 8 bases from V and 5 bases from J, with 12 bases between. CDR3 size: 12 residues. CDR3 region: CASRTSRYGYTF. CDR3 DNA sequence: TGTGCCAGCCGGACAAGCAGATATGGCTACACCTTC.

DNA for the CDR3: TGTGCCAGCAGCCCCTCGGGGAGGAACACTGAAGCTTTCTTT. The encoded protein is CASSPSGRNTEAFF. This chain joins TRBV7-9 and TRBJ1-1; no definite D call. Per germline, CDR1 SEHNR and CDR2 FQNEAQ (reference sequence). The germline V and J ends were trimmed by 5 bases and 1 base, with 11 bases remaining between them. The CDR3 covers 14 residues.

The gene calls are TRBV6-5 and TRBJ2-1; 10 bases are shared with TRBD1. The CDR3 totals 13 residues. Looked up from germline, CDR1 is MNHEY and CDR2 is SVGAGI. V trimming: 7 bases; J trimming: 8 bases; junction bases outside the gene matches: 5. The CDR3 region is CASMRQGADEQFF. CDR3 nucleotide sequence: TGTGCCAGCATGCGACAGGGGGCGGATGAGCAGTTCTTC.

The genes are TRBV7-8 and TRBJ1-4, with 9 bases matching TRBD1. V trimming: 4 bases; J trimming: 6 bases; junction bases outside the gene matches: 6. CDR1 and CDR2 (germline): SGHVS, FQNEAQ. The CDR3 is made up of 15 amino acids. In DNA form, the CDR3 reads TGTGCCAGCAGCTCCTCTGACAGGGGGTATGAAAAACTGTTTTTT. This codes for CASSSSDRGYEKLFF.